Below are 10 T cell receptor beta chains sequenced from a single sample in a study of patients and donors after allogeneic stem cell transplantation. TCRdb fed the RT-PCR reads into MiXCR, producing one record per CDR3 protein. This table has about a million distinct CDR3 sequences, about a sixth appearing once. The sequenced material came from blood, either unsorted or a sorted T cell fraction (not recorded which). The receptors originated from a human donor who was either an allogeneic HSCT recipient or a stem cell or donor lymphocyte infusion donor (not recorded which). It is not recorded whose cells these are; they may come from a transplant donor.

This clonotype has just one count. The chain recombines TRBV12-3 or TRBV12-4 with TRBJ2-3; 8 bases match TRBD1. Unmatched junction bases numbered 3, after V lost 2 bases and J lost 2 bases. This CDR3 has 15 amino acids. The DNA of the CDR3 is TGTGCCAGCAGTTTAAGGGACAGGCACACAGATACGCAGTATTTT. It codes for CASSLRDRHTDTQYF.

This clonotype was seen many times. The rearrangement joins TRBV5-1 to TRBJ2-1; no reliable D call. Looked up from germline, CDR1 is SGHRS and CDR2 is YFSETQ. Trimming took 5 bases from V and 6 from J, leaving 15 bases between them. The CDR3 is made up of 14 amino acids. The CDR3 spells CASRKGDVLNEQFF. The CDR3 nucleotides are TGCGCCAGCAGAAAAGGTGATGTCCTCAATGAGCAGTTCTTC.

This clonotype was detected only a few times. V gene TRBV4-2 combines with J gene TRBJ1-6; possibly TRBD1 for D (5 bases). Germline lookup yields CDR1 LGHNA and CDR2 YNFKEQ. With 1 base removed from V and 17 bases from J, the gap between germline ends came to 12 bases. The CDR3 extends over 12 amino acids. In DNA, the CDR3 is TGTGCCAGCAGCCAAGGTGAAGGGGAAATCCACTTT. Its translation is CASSQGEGEIHF.

The chain uses TRBV4-3 and TRBJ2-1; TRBD1 or TRBD2 may be the D gene (7 bases each). Trimming cost V 1 base and J 1 base, with 14 bases left between them. This CDR3 contains 17 residues. CDR1 is LGHNA, CDR2 YSLEER, per germline. The CDR3 DNA reads as TGCGCCAGCAGCCAAGCCCAGGGGGGGTGGTCCTACAATGAGCAGTTCTTC. Translated, it gives CASSQAQGGWSYNEQFF.

The chain carries TRBV24-1 and TRBJ2-5; tentatively, D is TRBD1 (5 bases). CDR1 is KGHDR, CDR2 SFDVKD, per germline. The length of the CDR3 is 15 residues. Trimming removed 2 bases from V and 2 bases from J, with 11 bases in between. Written as DNA, the CDR3 is TGTGCCACCAGTGATTGGCAGGGAAAGCAAGAGACCCAGTACTTC. This codes for CATSDWQGKQETQYF.

The V call is TRBV30, the J call TRBJ2-6; D is uncertain. CDR1 is GTSNPN, CDR2 SVGIG, per germline (reference sequence). V lost 8 bases, J lost 4 bases, and 9 bases lay in between. This CDR3 contains 12 residues. CDR3: CAALYGANVLTF. CDR3 in DNA: TGTGCCGCCCTCTACGGGGCCAACGTCCTGACTTTC.

The rearrangement links TRBV20-1 to TRBJ2-7; 9 nucleotides agree with TRBD1. CDR1 is DFQATT and CDR2 is SNEGSKA in the germline V gene (reference sequence). The junction had 10 bases not matched to a gene; V was cut back by 2 bases and J by 5 bases. CDR3 size: 15 residues. The CDR3 spells CSARFPGQGLHEQYF. CDR3 coding DNA: TGCAGTGCTAGATTTCCGGGACAGGGTTTGCACGAGCAGTACTTC.

This clonotype was seen more than once but under ten times. J is TRBJ2-2 and V is TRBV24-1; weak D call: TRBD1 (5 bases). V was clipped by 8 bases and J by 3 bases, with 15 bases between them. Germline V gene lookup returns CDR1 KGHDR and CDR2 SFDVKD. The CDR3 covers 15 residues. The CDR3 region is CATKSPGFDTGELFF. The CDR3 DNA follows: TGTGCCACCAAATCCCCAGGGTTCGACACCGGGGAGCTGTTTTTT.

The chain uses TRBV10-3 and TRBJ2-1; tentatively, D is TRBD2 (6 bases). This CDR3 region has 16 residues. Germline values: CDR1 ENHRY, CDR2 SYGVKD. Trimming took 7 bases from V and 3 from J, leaving 19 bases between them. CDR3 amino acids: CAITPDGLSHYNEQFF. The CDR3 nucleotides are TGTGCCATCACTCCTGACGGACTATCTCACTACAATGAGCAGTTCTTC.

The rearrangement joins TRBV12-3 or TRBV12-4 to TRBJ1-1; 7 bases are shared with TRBD1. The length of the CDR3 is 13 residues. The trim removed 4 bases at V and 7 bases at J, leaving 6 bases unmatched. The CDR3 DNA reads as TGTGCCAGCAGTTCACAGGGGAGGGGTGAAGCTTTCTTT. Its protein product is CASSSQGRGEAFF.